The 21 T cell receptor beta chains listed next were all sequenced from one sample in a study of blood T cell repertoires in COVID-19. Libraries were prepared by immunoSEQ multiplex PCR; TCRdb keeps only in-frame clonotypes and omits some of them. This table holds a few hundred thousand clones, approximately 85% found once. What was sequenced was peripheral blood. These receptor sequences come from a human donor with COVID-19, enrolled during active disease. The donor label of this sample is uncertain.

The rearrangement links TRBV30 to TRBJ1-2, with D unresolved. Germline CDR1 reads GTSNPN; CDR2 reads SVGIG (reference sequence). V was cut by 4 bases and J by 3 bases, with 9 bases left in between. There are 12 residues in the CDR3. The CDR3 DNA reads as TGTGCCTGGAAAGCCGTTCACTATGGCTACACCTTC. Protein: CAWKAVHYGYTF.

The V gene is TRBV7-8, the J gene TRBJ1-2; 9 bases are a match to TRBD1. The V segment lost 4 bases and the J segment 4 bases; nucleotides outside the gene matches: 7. Germline CDR1 and CDR2: SGHVS and FQNEAQ. CDR3 length equals 15 residues. The CDR3 sequence is CASSYGSGQGYGYTF. CDR3 in DNA: TGTGCCAGCAGCTATGGTTCGGGACAGGGCTATGGCTACACCTTC.

The gene calls are TRBV7-2 and TRBJ1-2, with 8 bases that match TRBD1. J lost 7 bases, V lost 6 bases, and 10 bases had no gene match. Germline assignment: CDR1 SGHTA and CDR2 FQGNSA. The CDR3 runs to 14 residues. The CDR3 region has the DNA TGTGCCAGCAGTCAACGGCAGGGGGCTCGTGGCTACACCTTC. Translated: CASSQRQGARGYTF.

The sample holds one count of this clone. The chain couples TRBV5-1 to TRBJ2-3, with TRBD1 identical over 9 bases. In germline, CDR1 is SGHRS, CDR2 YFSETQ. J lost 4 bases, V lost 1 base, and 13 bases had no gene match. This CDR3 contains 18 residues. The CDR3 reads CASSLSSSPGQGADTQYF. The CDR3 nucleotides are TGCGCCAGCAGCTTGTCCTCGTCGCCGGGACAGGGCGCAGATACGCAGTATTTT.

The chain joins TRBV19 to TRBJ2-5, with a weak D call TRBD2 (6 bases). Per the germline V gene, CDR1 is LNHDA and CDR2 is SQIVND (reference sequence). Trimming took 7 bases from V and 3 from J, leaving 12 bases between them. The CDR3 contains 13 residues. The CDR3 sequence: CASTIPGEETQYF. CDR3 DNA: TGTGCCAGTACCATTCCGGGGGAAGAGACCCAGTACTTC.

The chain combines TRBV2 with TRBJ2-7; a weak D match, TRBD1 (6 bases). Trimming removed 6 bases from V and 5 bases from J, with 14 bases in between. Germline CDR1 reads SNHLY; CDR2 reads FYNNEI. The CDR3 is 13 residues long. The CDR3 protein is CASRPTGRDEQYF. CDR3 sequence (DNA): TGTGCCAGCAGGCCAACAGGGCGCGACGAGCAGTACTTC.

The rearrangement joins TRBV28 to TRBJ1-1; D is uncertain. The CDR3 is 14 amino acids. Between the trimmed V and J ends, which lost 3 bases and 5 bases, there was a span of 13 bases. Germline loops: CDR1 MDHEN, CDR2 SYDVKM. CDR3 sequence (DNA): TGTGCCAGCAGTTTCAGCCTGGGAGGGACTGAAGCTTTCTTT. It yields the protein CASSFSLGGTEAFF.

The chain links TRBV30 to TRBJ1-1; 7 bases are a match to TRBD1. The CDR3 is 13 amino acids. The germline V gene has CDR1 GTSNPN and CDR2 SVGIG (reference sequence). Trimming at V came to 8 bases and at J to 11 bases, leaving 17 bases not matched to a gene. The CDR3 reads CAPSRPQGVRAFF. The CDR3, as DNA: TGTGCCCCAAGTCGGCCCCAGGGGGTACGGGCTTTCTTT.

The V gene is TRBV19, the J gene TRBJ2-2; 10 bases are shared with TRBD1. The CDR3 loop spans 16 amino acids. Germline V gene sequence: CDR1 LNHDA, CDR2 SQIVND (reference sequence). The ends lost 2 bases at V and 5 bases at J; junction bases unmatched: 5. The CDR3: CASSIWGQGKTGELFF. The CDR3 bases are TGTGCCAGTAGTATATGGGGACAGGGGAAGACCGGGGAGCTGTTTTTT. Using reference TRBV19 and TRBJ2-2 for the parts outside the CDR3, the full variable domain is DGGITQSPKYLFRKEGQNVTLSCEQNLNHDAMYWYRQDPGQGLRLIYYSQIVNDFQKGDIAEGYSVSREKKESFPLTVTSAQKNPTAFYLCASSIWGQGKTGELFFGEGSRLTVL.

The V gene is TRBV11-2, the J gene TRBJ1-1; D is unclear. The germline V and J ends were trimmed by 0 bases and 1 base, with 9 bases remaining between them. Germline assignment: CDR1 SGHAT and CDR2 FQNNGV. This CDR3 is 15 amino acids long. The CDR3 region is CASSLDKPRNTEAFF. In nucleotides, the CDR3 is TGTGCCAGCAGCTTAGATAAACCCAGGAACACTGAAGCTTTCTTT.

This clone was observed once. The J gene is TRBJ2-6, the V gene TRBV5-1; D is unresolved. Germline V gene data show CDR1 as SGHRS and CDR2 as YFSETQ. This CDR3 is built from 16 residues. V was clipped by 0 bases and J by 0 bases, with 7 bases between them. The CDR3 here is CASSLGFYSGANVLTF. CDR3 coding DNA: TGCGCCAGCAGCTTGGGTTTTTACTCTGGGGCCAACGTCCTGACTTTC.

The rearrangement joins TRBV6-4 to TRBJ2-7; 9 bases fit TRBD1. CDR1 MRHNA and CDR2 SNTAGT come from the germline V gene. J gave up 6 bases and V 6 bases, and 15 bases lay outside the gene matches. This CDR3 has 16 amino acids. In DNA, the CDR3 is TGTGCCAGCAGCCGAAAGTGGGGACAGGGCCCTCTCGAGCAGTACTTC. Amino acids: CASSRKWGQGPLEQYF.

V usage is TRBV2 and J usage is TRBJ2-7; 13 bases line up with TRBD2. J gave up 2 bases and V 6 bases, and 4 bases lay outside the gene matches. This CDR3 is 15 amino acids long. Germline V gene data show CDR1 as SNHLY and CDR2 as FYNNEI. The CDR3: CASRPTSGRAYEQYF. The CDR3 nucleotides are TGTGCCAGCAGACCCACTAGCGGGAGGGCCTACGAGCAGTACTTC.

The chain's CDR3 is CATSAPDEREYHEQFF. CDR3 DNA sequence: TGTGCCACCAGTGCCCCGGATGAGCGGGAGTACCATGAGCAGTTCTTC. The genes are TRBV24-1 and TRBJ2-1; 8 bases are a match to TRBD2. V lost 5 bases to trimming and J lost 8 bases; unmatched junction nucleotides: 13. Germline-derived CDR1 and CDR2 are KGHDR and SFDVKD. This CDR3 region has 16 residues.

This clone has just one count. V usage is TRBV9 and J usage is TRBJ2-7; 8 nucleotides agree with TRBD2. CDR1 and CDR2 (germline): SGDLS, YYNGEE. The trim removed 0 bases at V and 4 bases at J, leaving 6 bases unmatched. This CDR3 has 15 amino acids. CDR3 loop: CASSVAGGVAYEQYF. The DNA of the CDR3 is TGTGCCAGCAGCGTAGCGGGGGGGGTGGCATACGAGCAGTACTTC.

J is TRBJ2-5 and V is TRBV29-1, with D uncertain. The V and J ends lost 4 bases and 1 base respectively, with 13 bases between them. The CDR3 spans 14 residues. The germline CDR1 and CDR2 sequences are SQVTM and ANQGSEA. CDR3 nucleotide sequence: TGCAGCGTTGCAGCGTCTCCCGCCCAAGAGACCCAGTACTTC. It codes for CSVAASPAQETQYF.

This clone came up once. The V call is TRBV7-9, the J call TRBJ1-2, with 9 bases that match TRBD1. This CDR3 is built from 15 residues. V was clipped by 5 bases and J by 3 bases; unmatched bases: 7. CDR1 is SEHNR and CDR2 is FQNEAQ in the germline V gene (reference sequence). DNA for the CDR3: TGTGCCAGCAGCCTAAACGGGGACAGGGACTATGGCTACACCTTC. Translation gives CASSLNGDRDYGYTF.

This rearrangement joins TRBV12-3 or TRBV12-4 to TRBJ1-5, with TRBD1 as a possible D gene (6 bases). The V end was cut by 6 bases, the J end by 3 bases, with 9 bases between. This CDR3 contains 13 residues. CDR3 amino acids: CASSAGANQPQHF. The CDR3 coding sequence is TGTGCCAGCAGCGCAGGGGCCAATCAGCCCCAGCATTTT.

This chain joins TRBV11-2 and TRBJ1-1; D gene ambiguous. The CDR3 runs to 15 residues. Germline assignment: CDR1 SGHAT and CDR2 FQNNGV. V gave up 5 bases and J gave up 3 bases, with 16 bases separating them. This CDR3 reads CASSPETGWDTEAFF. The CDR3 DNA reads TGTGCCAGCAGCCCCGAGACGGGGTGGGACACTGAAGCTTTCTTT.

This clone appeared a single time. This chain links TRBV29-1 with TRBJ2-4; D not certain. V lost 3 bases, J lost 5 bases, and 5 bases lay in between. This CDR3 spans 11 amino acids. The germline gives CDR1 SQVTM, CDR2 ANQGSEA. The CDR3 region has the DNA TGCAGCGTTGACAGGCAAAACATTCAGTACTTC. Translation: CSVDRQNIQYF.

The V call is TRBV5-4, the J call TRBJ2-7, with D perhaps matching TRBD2 (6 bases). V dropped 2 bases and J dropped 0 bases, with 9 bases sitting between them. This CDR3 region has 14 residues. Per germline, CDR1 SGHNT and CDR2 YYREEE (reference sequence). The CDR3 DNA reads as TGTGCCAGCAGCTTAGGGACTCTCTCCTACGAGCAGTACTTC. It translates to CASSLGTLSYEQYF. The full variable domain, rest sourced from reference TRBV5-4 and TRBJ2-7, is ETGVTQSPTHLIKTRGQQVTLRCSSQSGHNTVSWYQQALGQGPQFIFQYYREEENGRGNFPPRFSGLQFPNYSSELNVNALELDDSALYLCASSLGTLSYEQYFGPGTRLTVT.